This TCR beta chain was sequenced for a study of CD8 T cells in Susac syndrome. Study-level background: Patients with Susac syndrome were therapy-naive, taking corticosteroids, with some also receiving intravenous immunoglobulin, or taking intravenous immunoglobulin alone at the time their blood was drawn.

General study points: In Susac syndrome, the CD4+ T cell repertoires did not show clonal expansion.

A note on this clonotype: Its antigen is not identified.

Germline CDR1 is SEHNR and CDR2 is FQNEAQ (reference sequence). CDR3 length: 16 residues. Trimming cost V 7 bases and J 0 bases, with 18 bases left between them. Roughly 0.45 to 1 ug RNA was reverse transcribed with random hexamers. A single record per CDR3 protein comes from TCRdb applying MiXCR to the immunoSEQ multiplex PCR reads. The table includes 150,000 or so distinct CDR3 sequences, about 95% detected once. This clonotype was obtained from a human donor with Susac syndrome. Sequencing input: CD4+ T cells from PBMCs. The rearrangement links TRBV7-9 to TRBJ1-1; a possible D gene is TRBD1 (6 bases). CDR3 nucleotides: TGTGCCAGCATAGGGGGGGCGTCGGGGGTGAACACTGAAGCTTTCTTT. This codes for CASIGGASGVNTEAFF.